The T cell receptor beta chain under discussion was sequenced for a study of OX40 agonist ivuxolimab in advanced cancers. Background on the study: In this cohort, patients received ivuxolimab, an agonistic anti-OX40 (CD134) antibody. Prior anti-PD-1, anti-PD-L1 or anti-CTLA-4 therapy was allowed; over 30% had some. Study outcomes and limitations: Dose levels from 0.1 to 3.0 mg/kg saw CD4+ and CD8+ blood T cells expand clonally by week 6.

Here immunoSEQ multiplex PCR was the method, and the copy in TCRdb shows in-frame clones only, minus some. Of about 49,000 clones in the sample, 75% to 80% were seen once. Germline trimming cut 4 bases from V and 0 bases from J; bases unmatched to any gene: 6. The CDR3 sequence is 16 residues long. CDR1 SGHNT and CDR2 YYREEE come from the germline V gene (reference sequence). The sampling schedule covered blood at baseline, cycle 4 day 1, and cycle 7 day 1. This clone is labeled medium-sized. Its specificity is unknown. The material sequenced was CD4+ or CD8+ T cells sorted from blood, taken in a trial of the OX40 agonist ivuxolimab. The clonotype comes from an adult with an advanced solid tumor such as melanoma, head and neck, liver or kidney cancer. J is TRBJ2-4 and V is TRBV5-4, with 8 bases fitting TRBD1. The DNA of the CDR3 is TGTGCCAGCAGCCCGGACAGGGTTGGAGCCAAAAACATTCAGTACTTC. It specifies CASSPDRVGAKNIQYF.